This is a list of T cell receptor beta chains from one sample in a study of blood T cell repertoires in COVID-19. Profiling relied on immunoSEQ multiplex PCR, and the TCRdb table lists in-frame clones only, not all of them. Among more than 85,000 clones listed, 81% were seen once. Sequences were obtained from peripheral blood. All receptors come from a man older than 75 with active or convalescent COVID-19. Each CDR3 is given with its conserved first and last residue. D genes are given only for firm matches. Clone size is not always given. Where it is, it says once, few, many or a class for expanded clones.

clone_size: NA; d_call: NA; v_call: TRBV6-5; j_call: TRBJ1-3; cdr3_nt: TGTGCCAGCAGTTACTCGACAACAGCCGGAAACACCATATATTTT; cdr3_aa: CASSYSTTAGNTIYF
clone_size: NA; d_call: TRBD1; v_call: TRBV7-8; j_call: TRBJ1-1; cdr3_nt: TGTGCCAGCAGCTTTCAGGGGGGTCTCCAAACTGAAGCTTTCTTT; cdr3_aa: CASSFQGGLQTEAFF
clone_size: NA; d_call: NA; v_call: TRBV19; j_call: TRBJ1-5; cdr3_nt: TGTGCCAGTACTGGCACGGACAGCTTAAATCAGCCCCAGCATTTT; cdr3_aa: CASTGTDSLNQPQHF
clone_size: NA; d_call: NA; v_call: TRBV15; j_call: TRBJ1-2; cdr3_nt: TGTGCCACCAGCAGAGATTTGTCGTCCTATGGCTACACCTTC; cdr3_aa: CATSRDLSSYGYTF
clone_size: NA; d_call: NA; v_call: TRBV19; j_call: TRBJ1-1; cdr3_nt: TGTGCCAGTACCTTCCGGGGGGGTGAAGCTTTCTTT; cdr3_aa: CASTFRGGEAFF
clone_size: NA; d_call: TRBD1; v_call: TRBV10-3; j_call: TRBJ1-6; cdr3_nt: TGTGCCATCAGTGAGAGGGGACAGGATTATAATTCACCCCTCCACTTT; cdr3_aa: CAISERGQDYNSPLHF
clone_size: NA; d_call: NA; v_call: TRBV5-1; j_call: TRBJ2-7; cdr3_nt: TGCGCCAGCAGCTTGGAAGAGGTGGGCGAGCAGTACTTC; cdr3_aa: CASSLEEVGEQYF
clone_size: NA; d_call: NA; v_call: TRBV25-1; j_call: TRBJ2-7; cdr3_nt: TGTGCCAGCAGTGACTGGGCCGCGGGGTACGAGCAGTACTTC; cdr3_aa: CASSDWAAGYEQYF
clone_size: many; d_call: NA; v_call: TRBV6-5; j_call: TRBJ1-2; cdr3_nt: TGTGCCAGCACCCCTCTGGGAGGAAACTATGGCTACACCTTC; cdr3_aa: CASTPLGGNYGYTF
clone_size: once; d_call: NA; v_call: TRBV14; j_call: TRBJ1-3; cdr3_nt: TGTGCCAGCAGCCCGGCGGGCTCTGGAAACACCATATATTTT; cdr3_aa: CASSPAGSGNTIYF
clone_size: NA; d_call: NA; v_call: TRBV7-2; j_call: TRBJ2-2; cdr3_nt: TGTGCCAGCAGCTACACGGTTGAGGGTGGGGAGCTGTTTTTT; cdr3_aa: CASSYTVEGGELFF
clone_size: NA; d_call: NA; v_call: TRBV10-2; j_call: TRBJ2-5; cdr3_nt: TGCGCCAGCAGTGAGCCGGGGTTGGAGACCCAGTACTTC; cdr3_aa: CASSEPGLETQYF
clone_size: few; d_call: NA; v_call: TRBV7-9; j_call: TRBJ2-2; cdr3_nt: TGTGCCAGCAGCTCATTTAGCGTCGGGGAGCTGTTTTTT; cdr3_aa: CASSSFSVGELFF
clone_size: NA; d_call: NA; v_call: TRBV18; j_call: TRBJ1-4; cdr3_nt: TGTGCCAGCTCACCAGGACAGAACGAAAAACTGTTTTTT; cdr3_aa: CASSPGQNEKLFF
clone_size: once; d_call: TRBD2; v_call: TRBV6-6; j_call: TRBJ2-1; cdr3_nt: TGTGCCAGCATCGAGGGACTAGCTGGTGCCCGGCTCTTC; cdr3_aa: CASIEGLAGARLF
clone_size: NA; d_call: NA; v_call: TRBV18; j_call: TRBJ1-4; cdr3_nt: TGTGCCAGCTCACCACCGTCCAGGGATGGTGAAAAACTGTTTTTT; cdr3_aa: CASSPPSRDGEKLFF